Listed below are T cell receptor beta chains from one sample, sequenced in a study of human T cells and chemical hapten exposure. TCRdb re-analysed the RACE reads in MiXCR, keeping a single row per CDR3 protein. Of some 31,000 distinct CDR3 sequences in the sample, less than 6% were seen once. The sample comprised whole blood. Receptors were obtained from a human donor in good health. Some clones in this sample may be carry-over from other donors' samples. Both conserved end residues are part of each CDR3. The D gene is left open where the match is weak. A clone size is listed for some rows: how often the clone was seen (once, few, many), or a class if it is expanded.

d_call: NA
j_call: TRBJ1-2
v_call: TRBV6-1
clone_size: many
cdr3_nt: TGTGCCAGCAGTGAGGCCAGGGATAGTGGCTACACCTTC
cdr3_aa: CASSEARDSGYTF

d_call: TRBD2
j_call: TRBJ2-5
v_call: TRBV29-1
clone_size: many
cdr3_nt: TGCAGCGTTGAAGGCCTACTTAGCGGGATGGAGACCCAGTACTTC
cdr3_aa: CSVEGLLSGMETQYF

d_call: NA
j_call: TRBJ1-2
v_call: TRBV18
clone_size: NA
cdr3_nt: TGTGTCAGCTCACCACCGGGCTTCGGAGGGGCGGCTGGCTACACCTTC
cdr3_aa: CVSSPPGFGGAAGYTF

d_call: NA
j_call: TRBJ2-3
v_call: TRBV4-3
clone_size: many
cdr3_nt: TGCGCCAGCAGCACCCGAAAGTCAGTCGCGGCAGATACGCAGTATTTT
cdr3_aa: CASSTRKSVAADTQYF

d_call: NA
j_call: TRBJ1-1
v_call: TRBV29-1
clone_size: medium-sized
cdr3_nt: TGCAGCTCCCGAGCTGGATGGGGTATGAACACTGAAGCTTTCTTT
cdr3_aa: CSSRAGWGMNTEAFF

d_call: TRBD2
j_call: TRBJ2-1
v_call: TRBV24-1
clone_size: few
cdr3_nt: TGTGCCACCAGTGACACGACTAGCGGGGGAAATGAGCAGTTCTTC
cdr3_aa: CATSDTTSGGNEQFF

d_call: TRBD2
j_call: TRBJ2-7
v_call: TRBV25-1
clone_size: few
cdr3_nt: TGTGCCAGCAGTGGCCCGGCTAGCGGGAGTCTAAACGAGCAGTACTTC
cdr3_aa: CASSGPASGSLNEQYF

d_call: NA
j_call: TRBJ2-7
v_call: TRBV27
clone_size: NA
cdr3_nt: TGTGCCAGCGCTGCATCGGTCCTTCTATCTTCTGGCTACGAGCAGTACTTC
cdr3_aa: CASAASVLLSSGYEQYF

d_call: NA
j_call: TRBJ2-1
v_call: TRBV7-2
clone_size: few
cdr3_nt: TGTGCCAGCAGCTCTCGGAGCACTAACAATGAGCAGTTCTTC
cdr3_aa: CASSSRSTNNEQFF

d_call: NA
j_call: TRBJ2-1
v_call: TRBV29-1
clone_size: many
cdr3_nt: TGCAGCGTTGAGGGAGGCCGGGGGGCCAATGAGCAGTTCTTC
cdr3_aa: CSVEGGRGANEQFF

d_call: NA
j_call: TRBJ2-3
v_call: TRBV20-1
clone_size: NA
cdr3_nt: TGCAGTGCCACCCCCACTAGGGAAGTTTTTACAGATACGCAGTATTTT
cdr3_aa: CSATPTREVFTDTQYF

d_call: NA
j_call: TRBJ2-5
v_call: TRBV7-2
clone_size: many
cdr3_nt: TGTGCCAGCAGCTTAGTACCACAAGAAGAGACCCAGTACTTC
cdr3_aa: CASSLVPQEETQYF

d_call: NA
j_call: TRBJ2-1
v_call: TRBV25-1
clone_size: many
cdr3_nt: TGTGCCAGCAGTCCCAGGGGGGGGACGTTGAATGAGCAGTTCTTC
cdr3_aa: CASSPRGGTLNEQFF

d_call: NA
j_call: TRBJ1-1
v_call: TRBV6-1
clone_size: many
cdr3_nt: TGTGCCAGCAGTGAAGACACTGAAGCTTTCTTT
cdr3_aa: CASSEDTEAFF

d_call: NA
j_call: TRBJ1-2
v_call: TRBV30
clone_size: many
cdr3_nt: TGTGCCTGGAGGAGACCGTATGGCTACACCTTC
cdr3_aa: CAWRRPYGYTF

d_call: NA
j_call: TRBJ2-7
v_call: TRBV5-6
clone_size: many
cdr3_nt: TGTGCCAGCGGGATTAACAGCGAAAACTACGAGCAGTACTTC
cdr3_aa: CASGINSENYEQYF

d_call: NA
j_call: TRBJ2-5
v_call: TRBV14
clone_size: many
cdr3_nt: TGTGCCAGCAGCCCAATTTTACAGGGATTCCAAGAGACCCAGTACTTC
cdr3_aa: CASSPILQGFQETQYF

d_call: NA
j_call: TRBJ2-7
v_call: TRBV28
clone_size: few
cdr3_nt: TGTGCCCGCGTAGGGGGGGATGAGTGGCGGTACGAGCAGTACTTC
cdr3_aa: CARVGGDEWRYEQYF

d_call: TRBD2
j_call: TRBJ2-3
v_call: TRBV5-1
clone_size: many
cdr3_nt: TGCGCCAGCCTCCTAGCGGGGGAAGCAGATACGCAGTATTTT
cdr3_aa: CASLLAGEADTQYF

d_call: TRBD1
j_call: TRBJ1-1
v_call: TRBV5-1
clone_size: many
cdr3_nt: TGCGCCAGCCTTCAGGGGGCAGGAGGCACTGAAGCCTTCTTT
cdr3_aa: CASLQGAGGTEAFF

d_call: NA
j_call: TRBJ1-1
v_call: TRBV5-1
clone_size: many
cdr3_nt: TGCGCCAGCAGCTTCGGACGTACTAGTGACACTGAAGCTTTCTTT
cdr3_aa: CASSFGRTSDTEAFF

d_call: NA
j_call: TRBJ2-3
v_call: TRBV4-1
clone_size: many
cdr3_nt: TGCGCCAGCAGCCAAGAATCCTGGACCGCAGATACGCAGTATTTT
cdr3_aa: CASSQESWTADTQYF

d_call: TRBD1
j_call: TRBJ1-1
v_call: TRBV9
clone_size: many
cdr3_nt: TGTGCCAGCAGCGTAGGACAGGGTGGCGCTGAAGCTTTCTTT
cdr3_aa: CASSVGQGGAEAFF

d_call: NA
j_call: TRBJ1-1
v_call: TRBV6-2/TRBV6-3
clone_size: few
cdr3_nt: TGTGCCAGCAGAAACCGTCAGCAGGACTCTGAAGCTTTCTTT
cdr3_aa: CASRNRQQDSEAFF

d_call: NA
j_call: TRBJ2-5
v_call: TRBV27
clone_size: few
cdr3_nt: TGTGCCAGCAGTCCGTACTCGGACAGAGAAGAGACCCAGTACTTC
cdr3_aa: CASSPYSDREETQYF

d_call: NA
j_call: TRBJ1-1
v_call: TRBV3-1
clone_size: NA
cdr3_nt: TGTGCCAGCAGCCAAATTCGGGTCACTGAAGCTTTCTTT
cdr3_aa: CASSQIRVTEAFF

d_call: NA
j_call: TRBJ2-3
v_call: TRBV5-1
clone_size: many
cdr3_nt: TGCGCCAGCAGCTTGGTAGGGCGCACAGATACGCAGTATTTT
cdr3_aa: CASSLVGRTDTQYF

d_call: NA
j_call: TRBJ2-7
v_call: TRBV27
clone_size: medium-sized
cdr3_nt: TGTGCCAGCAGTTTAGGTTTGGGGAAGCAGTACTTC
cdr3_aa: CASSLGLGKQYF

d_call: NA
j_call: TRBJ1-1
v_call: TRBV7-9
clone_size: many
cdr3_nt: TGTGCCAGCAGCTTTGAGGTTTCCACTGAAGCTTTCTTT
cdr3_aa: CASSFEVSTEAFF

d_call: TRBD2
j_call: TRBJ2-3
v_call: TRBV5-1
clone_size: many
cdr3_nt: TGCGCCAGCAGCACCTTTAGCCTAGCGGGAGTAGGAGATACGCAGTATTTT
cdr3_aa: CASSTFSLAGVGDTQYF

d_call: NA
j_call: TRBJ2-3
v_call: TRBV27
clone_size: many
cdr3_nt: TGTGCCAGCAGTTTGGTAGTTTCCAGCACAGATACGCAGTATTTT
cdr3_aa: CASSLVVSSTDTQYF

d_call: TRBD2
j_call: TRBJ2-6
v_call: TRBV6-4
clone_size: many
cdr3_nt: TGTGCCAGCAGTGGGACTAGCGGCTCTGGGGCCAACGTCCTGACTTTC
cdr3_aa: CASSGTSGSGANVLTF

d_call: TRBD1
j_call: TRBJ2-7
v_call: TRBV11-2
clone_size: many
cdr3_nt: TGTGCCAGCAGCTTACGGTTGGGACAGATTAACGAGCAGTACTTC
cdr3_aa: CASSLRLGQINEQYF

d_call: TRBD2
j_call: TRBJ2-1
v_call: TRBV12-3/TRBV12-4
clone_size: many
cdr3_nt: TGTGCCAGCAGCCACGGGACTAGCGGGAACTACAATGAGCAGTTCTTC
cdr3_aa: CASSHGTSGNYNEQFF

d_call: NA
j_call: TRBJ1-2
v_call: TRBV12-3/TRBV12-4
clone_size: large
cdr3_nt: TGTGCCAGCAGTTTACCCTCGGTCCTTTATGGCTACACCTTC
cdr3_aa: CASSLPSVLYGYTF

d_call: TRBD1
j_call: TRBJ1-2
v_call: TRBV20-1
clone_size: NA
cdr3_nt: TGCAGTGCTCCAACCGGGACAGGGAATGGCTACACCTTC
cdr3_aa: CSAPTGTGNGYTF

d_call: TRBD2
j_call: TRBJ2-5
v_call: TRBV5-6
clone_size: many
cdr3_nt: TGTGCCAGCAGCTTGGGGGGGGGAGATGAGACCCAGTACTTC
cdr3_aa: CASSLGGGDETQYF

d_call: NA
j_call: TRBJ2-7
v_call: TRBV4-1
clone_size: many
cdr3_nt: TGCGCCAGCAGCCAAGACAGGGTAATCGGCGAGCAGTACTTC
cdr3_aa: CASSQDRVIGEQYF

d_call: NA
j_call: TRBJ1-1
v_call: TRBV18
clone_size: few
cdr3_nt: TGTGCCAGCTCACCAGATAGGGACACTGAAGCTTTCTTT
cdr3_aa: CASSPDRDTEAFF

d_call: TRBD1
j_call: TRBJ1-6
v_call: TRBV5-4
clone_size: NA
cdr3_nt: TGTGCCAGCAGCCCCGGACCAGGGGGCGCGGGGGATTCACCCCTCCACTTT
cdr3_aa: CASSPGPGGAGDSPLHF

d_call: NA
j_call: TRBJ2-3
v_call: TRBV19
clone_size: many
cdr3_nt: TGTGCCAGTAGCCGCGGTATAGGGAATACGCAGTATTTT
cdr3_aa: CASSRGIGNTQYF

d_call: NA
j_call: TRBJ1-5
v_call: TRBV30
clone_size: few
cdr3_nt: TGTGCCTGGAAGTTTGGGGGAAGCAATCAGCCCCAGCATTTT
cdr3_aa: CAWKFGGSNQPQHF

d_call: NA
j_call: TRBJ2-3
v_call: TRBV24-1
clone_size: many
cdr3_nt: TGTGCCACCAGTGACCCTAGCACAGATACGCAGTATTTT
cdr3_aa: CATSDPSTDTQYF

d_call: TRBD1
j_call: TRBJ1-2
v_call: TRBV7-2
clone_size: few
cdr3_nt: TGTGCCAGCAGCCACGGGACAGGCAGGGTCTATGGCTACACCTTC
cdr3_aa: CASSHGTGRVYGYTF

d_call: TRBD2
j_call: TRBJ2-3
v_call: TRBV18
clone_size: many
cdr3_nt: TGTGCCAGCTCACCACGGGCGGGGGGCACAGATACGCAGTATTTT
cdr3_aa: CASSPRAGGTDTQYF

d_call: NA
j_call: TRBJ2-1
v_call: TRBV6-1
clone_size: many
cdr3_nt: TGTGCCAGCAGTGATTTTCGTGGGACACCAAACAATGAGCAGTTCTTC
cdr3_aa: CASSDFRGTPNNEQFF

d_call: NA
j_call: TRBJ2-7
v_call: TRBV6-2/TRBV6-3
clone_size: medium-sized
cdr3_nt: TGTGCCAGCAGTTACACTACGGAGAGCTACGAGCAGTACTTC
cdr3_aa: CASSYTTESYEQYF